Below, one T cell receptor beta chain is given with its context. This record belongs to a study of T-cell reconstitution after alpha-beta-depleted transplantation in children. Unique molecular identifiers tagged the TCRbeta library. Using its own MiXCR run on the PCR reads, TCRdb lists one record per CDR3 protein. The sample includes a few hundred thousand distinct CDR3 sequences, approximately 13% of them seen just once. This specimen consisted of PBMCs, mostly from graft donor cells, obtained 360 days after TCRalphabeta/CD19-depleted stem cell transplant. The TCR originated in a male patient aged 10-17 years who had a stem cell transplant for acute myeloid leukemia, so the T cells may come from the graft donor.

In nucleotides, the CDR3 is TGTGCCAGCGAGGGAAACACCGGGGAGCTGTTTTTT. Translating it yields CASEGNTGELFF. The chain carries TRBV21-1 and TRBJ2-2; whether TRBD2, the table's D call, matches the DNA was not checked. TRBV21-1 counts as a pseudogene. CDR3 size: 12 residues.